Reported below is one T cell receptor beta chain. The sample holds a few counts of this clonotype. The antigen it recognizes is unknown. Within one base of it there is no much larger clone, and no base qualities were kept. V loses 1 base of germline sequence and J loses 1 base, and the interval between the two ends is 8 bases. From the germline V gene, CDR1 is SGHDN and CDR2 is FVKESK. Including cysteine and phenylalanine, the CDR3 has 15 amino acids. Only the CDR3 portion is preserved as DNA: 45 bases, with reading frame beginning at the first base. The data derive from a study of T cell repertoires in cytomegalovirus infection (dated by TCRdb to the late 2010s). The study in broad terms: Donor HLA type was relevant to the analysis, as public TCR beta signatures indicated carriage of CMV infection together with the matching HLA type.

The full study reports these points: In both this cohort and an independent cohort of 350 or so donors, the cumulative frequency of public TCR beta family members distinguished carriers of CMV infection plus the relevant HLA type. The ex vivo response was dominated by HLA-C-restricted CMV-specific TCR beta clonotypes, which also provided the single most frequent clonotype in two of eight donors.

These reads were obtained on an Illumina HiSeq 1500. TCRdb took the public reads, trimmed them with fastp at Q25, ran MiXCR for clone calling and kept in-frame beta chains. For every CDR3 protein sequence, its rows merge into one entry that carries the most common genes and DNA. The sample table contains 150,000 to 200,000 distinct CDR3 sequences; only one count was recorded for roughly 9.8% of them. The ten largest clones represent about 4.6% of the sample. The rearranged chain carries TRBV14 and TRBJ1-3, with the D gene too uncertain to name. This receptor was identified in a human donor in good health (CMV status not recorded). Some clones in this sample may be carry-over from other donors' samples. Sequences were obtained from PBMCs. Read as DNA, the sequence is TGTGCCAGCAGCCAAGTGTACCCTTCTGGAAACACCATATATTTT. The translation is CASSQVYPSGNTIYF.